This TCR beta chain was recorded in a study of blood T cell repertoires in COVID-19. The wider study: Samples of COVID-19 (acute and convalescent) were obtained from the United States, Italy and Spain. The analysed material was cDNA or gDNA that came from T cells, B-cell-depleted T cells, or PBMCs.

Under the authors' procedure: Reference gene primer amplification gave nucleated cell count estimates. Sequenced by immunoSEQ multiplex PCR; TCRdb stores in-frame clones only, minus some. V and J calls and clone size follow that table, whereas D and trimming were derived from the DNA. In the table there are about 12,000 clones, about 90% of which are singletons. Per the germline V gene, CDR1 is SGDLS and CDR2 is YYNGEE. The CDR3 extends over 15 amino acids. V lost 0 bases, J lost 5 bases, and 14 bases lay in between. The source is a human donor in a cohort sampled during active COVID-19. The chain couples TRBV9 to TRBJ2-5, with D perhaps matching TRBD1 (5 bases). Sequenced input: peripheral blood. The CDR3, as DNA: TGTGCCAGCAGCGTAGATGCAGGGCCTGGGGAGACCCAGTACTTC. This sequence encodes CASSVDAGPGETQYF.